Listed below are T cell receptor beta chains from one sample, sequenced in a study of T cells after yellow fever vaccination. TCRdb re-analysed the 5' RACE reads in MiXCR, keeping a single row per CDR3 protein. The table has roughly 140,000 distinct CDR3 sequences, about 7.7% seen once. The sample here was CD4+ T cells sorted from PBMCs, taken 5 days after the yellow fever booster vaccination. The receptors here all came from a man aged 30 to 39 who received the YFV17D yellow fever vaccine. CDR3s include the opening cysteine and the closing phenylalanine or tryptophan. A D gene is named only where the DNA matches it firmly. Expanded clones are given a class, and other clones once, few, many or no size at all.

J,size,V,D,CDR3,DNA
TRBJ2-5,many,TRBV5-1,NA,CASSLERAQYF,TGCGCCAGCAGCTTGGAACGGGCCCAGTACTTC
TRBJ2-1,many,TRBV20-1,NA,CSARDLSSYNEQFF,TGCAGTGCTAGAGATCTTAGCTCCTACAATGAGCAGTTCTTC
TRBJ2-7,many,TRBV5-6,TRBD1,CASSLAGTGGFEQYF,TGTGCCAGCAGCTTGGCCGGGACAGGGGGCTTCGAGCAGTACTTC
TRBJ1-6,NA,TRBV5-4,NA,CASSDFYSPLHF,TGTGCCAGCAGTGATTTTTATTCACCCCTCCACTTT
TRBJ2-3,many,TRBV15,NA,CATSRAPRNTQYF,TGTGCCACCAGCAGAGCCCCCCGCAATACGCAGTATTTT
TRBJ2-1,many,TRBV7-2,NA,CASRRGGALNEQFF,TGTGCCAGCCGCCGAGGGGGAGCTTTGAATGAGCAGTTCTTC
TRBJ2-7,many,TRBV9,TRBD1,CASSLTGTEPSYEQYF,TGTGCCAGCAGCCTGACCGGGACAGAACCCTCCTACGAGCAGTACTTC
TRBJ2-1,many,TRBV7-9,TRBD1,CASSSGTGKFFGNEQFF,TGTGCCAGCAGCTCCGGGACAGGGAAGTTTTTTGGAAATGAGCAGTTCTTC
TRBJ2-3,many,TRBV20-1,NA,CSAGSSKDTQYF,TGCAGTGCTGGGTCCTCGAAAGATACGCAGTATTTT
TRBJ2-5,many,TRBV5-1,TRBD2,CASSSTSGQETQYF,TGCGCCAGCAGTTCGACTAGCGGTCAAGAGACCCAGTACTTC
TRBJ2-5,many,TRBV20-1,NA,CSAPPTGTPETQYF,TGCAGTGCTCCCCCCACAGGGACCCCAGAGACCCAGTACTTC
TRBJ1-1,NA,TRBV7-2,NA,CALLPPAGTEAFF,TGTGCCCTTCTACCCCCGGCCGGGACTGAAGCTTTCTTT
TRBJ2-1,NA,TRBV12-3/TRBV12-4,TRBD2,CASSPRSGLAGGDEQFF,TGTGCCAGCAGTCCGCGCTCGGGACTAGCGGGAGGTGATGAGCAGTTCTTC
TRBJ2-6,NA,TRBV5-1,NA,CASSLQWSSGANVLTF,TGCGCCAGCAGCTTGCAATGGTCCTCTGGGGCCAACGTCCTGACTTTC
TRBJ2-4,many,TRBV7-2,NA,CASSHGWNIQYF,TGTGCCAGCAGCCACGGGTGGAACATTCAGTACTTC
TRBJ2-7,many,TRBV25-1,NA,CASSEPLAGTYEQYF,TGTGCCAGCAGTGAGCCCCTCGCCGGTACCTACGAGCAGTACTTC
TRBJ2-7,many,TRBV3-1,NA,CASSQAWTAAYEQYF,TGTGCCAGCAGCCAAGCTTGGACGGCAGCCTACGAGCAGTACTTC